Presented here are 29 T cell receptor beta chains from one specimen sequenced in a study of CD8+ T cells in alopecia areata. The treatment denotes: oral pan-JAK inhibitor, 5-10 mg twice daily. cDNA reverse transcribed from extracted RNA served as the sequencing template. Profiling relied on immunoSEQ multiplex PCR, and the TCRdb table lists in-frame clones only, not all of them. The sample has 150,000 to 200,000 clones; less than 70% are singletons. Sequencing used CD4+ T cells sorted from blood, obtained at week 24, from a patient treated with tofacitinib. The receptors shown here come from a human donor with alopecia areata.

The V and J genes are TRBV29-1 and TRBJ2-3; 10 bases map to TRBD2. The length of the CDR3 is 14 residues. The germline CDR1 and CDR2 sequences are SQVTM and ANQGSEA. J gave up 1 base and V 7 bases, and 5 bases lay outside the gene matches. This CDR3 reads CSALAGAGTDTQYF. In nucleotides, the CDR3 is TGCAGCGCCCTAGCGGGGGCGGGCACAGATACGCAGTATTTT.

Of note for this clone: At one end, the junction sequence differs from germline, possibly due to a read error. The chain combines TRBV18 with TRBJ1-2; 9 bases are shared with TRBD1. CDR1 and CDR2 from the germline V gene are KGHSH and LQKENI. The CDR3 spans 13 residues. The CDR3 sequence is CASSPQGASGYTF. In DNA, the CDR3 is TGTGCCAGCTCTCCACAGGGGGCGTCGGGCTACACCTTC. Drawing the rest from reference TRBV18 and TRBJ1-2, the complete variable domain is NAGVMQNPRHLVRRRGQEARLRCSPMKGHSHVYWYRQLPEEGLKFMVYLQKENIIDESGMPKERFSAEFPKEGPSILRIQQVVRGDSAAYFCASSPQGASGYTFGSGTRLTVV.

The chain uses TRBV30 and TRBJ1-4; TRBD1 matches 7 bases. The germline CDR1 and CDR2 sequences are GTSNPN and SVGIG (reference sequence). The CDR3 covers 13 residues. The V segment lost 3 bases and the J segment 11 bases; nucleotides outside the gene matches: 9. The CDR3, as DNA: TGTGCCTGGAGGACAGGGACATCGTCGAAACTGTTTTTT. It encodes CAWRTGTSSKLFF. Full variable domain (missing parts from reference TRBV30 and TRBJ1-4): SQTIHQWPATLVQPVGSPLSLECTVEGTSNPNLYWYRQAAGRGLQLLFYSVGIGQISSEVPQNLSASRPQDRQFILSSKKLLLSDSGFYLCAWRTGTSSKLFFGSGTQLSVL.

CDR3 DNA sequence: TGTGCCTGGATGCTGACTGGGAATTTCGGACCCCTCCACTTT. Translating gives CAWMLTGNFGPLHF. The chain recombines TRBV30 with TRBJ1-6; D is undetermined. Germline assignment: CDR1 GTSNPN and CDR2 SVGIG (reference sequence). This CDR3 has 14 residues. V was cut by 4 bases and J by 12 bases, with 19 bases left in between.

J is TRBJ1-2 and V is TRBV23-1; D unclear. TRBV23-1 falls under the ORF class, with uncertain function. CDR3 length equals 17 residues. V was trimmed by 0 bases and J by 5 bases, leaving 19 bases between them. Written as DNA, the CDR3 is TGCGCCAGCAGTCAATCTTGTTACGACCAGAATCCTTATGGCTACACCTTC. This translates into CASSQSCYDQNPYGYTF.

The V gene is TRBV29-1, the J gene TRBJ2-7; the D gene could be TRBD1 or TRBD2 (6 bases each). The germline gives CDR1 SQVTM, CDR2 ANQGSEA. The CDR3 loop spans 15 amino acids. V lost 4 bases and J 5 bases, leaving 21 bases between the germline ends. CDR3: CSVASEQGGGHEQYF. In nucleotides, the CDR3 is TGCAGCGTTGCTAGTGAACAGGGAGGAGGCCACGAGCAGTACTTC.

V gene TRBV7-3 combines with J gene TRBJ2-1, with 9 bases lining up with TRBD2. Germline CDR1 reads SGHTA; CDR2 reads FQGTGA. The ends lost 3 bases at V and 0 bases at J; junction bases unmatched: 0. The CDR3 spans 15 residues. DNA of the CDR3: TGTGCCAGCAGCTTTAGCGGGGGCTCCTACAATGAGCAGTTCTTC. Its translation: CASSFSGGSYNEQFF.

This chain joins TRBV7-9 and TRBJ1-2; no reliable D call. The germline gives CDR1 SEHNR, CDR2 FQNEAQ (reference sequence). V gave up 1 base and J gave up 4 bases, with 7 bases separating them. The CDR3 has 13 residues. The CDR3 region has the DNA TGTGCCAGCAGCTTAGGCTCAGTCTATGGCTACACCTTC. It codes for CASSLGSVYGYTF.

This clone showed up just a few times. The V and J genes are TRBV29-1 and TRBJ1-2; no clear D gene. The CDR3 loop spans 11 amino acids. The V gene lost 2 bases and the J gene lost 8 bases, with 9 bases spanning the gap. The germline V gene encodes CDR1 SQVTM and CDR2 ANQGSEA. CDR3 in amino acids: CSVEFGSGYTF. As DNA, the CDR3 is TGCAGCGTTGAATTTGGCTCCGGCTACACCTTC.

The rearrangement uses TRBV4-1 and TRBJ1-6, with D tentatively TRBD1 (6 bases). There are 20 residues in the CDR3. Between the trimmed V and J ends, which lost 0 bases and 10 bases, there was a span of 28 bases. CDR1 and CDR2 (germline): MGHRA, YSYEKL. The CDR3 reads CASSQDPLGTTTDPGSPLHF. The CDR3 region has the DNA TGCGCCAGCAGCCAAGATCCGTTGGGGACAACAACCGACCCAGGATCACCCCTCCACTTT.

This chain uses TRBV11-3 with TRBJ1-6, with D possibly matching TRBD1 (6 bases). The V gene lost 3 bases and the J gene lost 9 bases, with 9 bases spanning the gap. Looked up from germline, CDR1 is SGHNT and CDR2 is YENEEA. The CDR3 is made up of 13 amino acids. This CDR3 reads CASSLGGPSPLHF. The CDR3 coding sequence is TGTGCCAGCAGCTTGGGGGGGCCTTCACCCCTCCACTTT.

This clone was detected only once. The genes are TRBV2 and TRBJ1-5; D is unresolved. Trimming left V 8 bases short and J 4 bases short, with 21 bases between. Looked up from germline, CDR1 is SNHLY and CDR2 is FYNNEI. The CDR3 totals 16 residues. CDR3 DNA sequence: TGTGCCAGCGCCTTGAACGGTTTGTCCGCGAATCAGCCCCAGCATTTT. Its translation is CASALNGLSANQPQHF.

This rearrangement joins TRBV19 to TRBJ1-2, with 8 positions matching TRBD1. Germline V gene data show CDR1 as LNHDA and CDR2 as SQIVND (reference sequence). The CDR3 is 14 residues long. The J segment lost 4 bases and the V segment lost 5 bases, leaving 6 bases of the junction unmatched. For the CDR3, the DNA is TGTGCCAGTAGTGCACTCAGGGGGCCCTATGGCTACACCTTC. It yields the protein CASSALRGPYGYTF.

This clone is a singleton in its sample. The rearrangement links TRBV2 to TRBJ2-3, with D perhaps assigned TRBD1 or TRBD2 (6 bases each). The length of the CDR3 is 16 residues. Germline loops: CDR1 SNHLY, CDR2 FYNNEI. With 7 bases removed from V and 8 bases from J, the gap between germline ends came to 25 bases. The CDR3 sequence: CASTLQAGYIQGTQYF. The CDR3 nucleotides read TGTGCCAGCACCCTGCAGGCGGGATATATACAGGGTACGCAGTATTTT. The entire variable domain, with the rest obtained from reference TRBV2 and TRBJ2-3, is as follows: EPEVTQTPSHQVTQMGQEVILRCVPISNHLYFYWYRQILGQKVEFLVSFYNNEISEKSEIFDDQFSVERPDGSNFTLKIRSTKLEDSAMYFCASTLQAGYIQGTQYFGPGTRLTVL.

The CDR3 bases are TGCGCCAGCAGCTGGGGGGACAGGGACACAGATACGCAGTATTTT. Its translation is CASSWGDRDTDTQYF. J is TRBJ2-3 and V is TRBV5-1; 9 bases line up with TRBD1. Unmatched junction bases numbered 4, after V lost 3 bases and J lost 2 bases. This CDR3 spans 15 amino acids. Looked up from germline, CDR1 is SGHRS and CDR2 is YFSETQ.

The gene calls are TRBV5-1 and TRBJ2-6; D gene uncertain. This CDR3 region has 13 residues. Germline values: CDR1 SGHRS, CDR2 YFSETQ. The V end lost 7 bases, the J end lost 0 bases, and 5 bases lay between the germline ends. CDR3 in amino acids: CASGNSGANVLTF. In DNA, the CDR3 is TGCGCCAGCGGTAACTCTGGGGCCAACGTCCTGACTTTC.

The rearrangement uses TRBV30 and TRBJ2-5; D possibly corresponds to TRBD1 (6 bases). The DNA end is more similar to TRBJ2-7, so the J call may be wrong. The length of the CDR3 is 13 residues. Germline V gene data show CDR1 as GTSNPN and CDR2 as SVGIG (reference sequence). The CDR3 loop is CAWIMDRTYEQYF. CDR3 nucleotides: TGTGCCTGGATTATGGACAGAACCTACGAGCAGTACTTC.

V gene TRBV19 combines with J gene TRBJ1-2, with D maybe TRBD1 (6 bases). CDR3 size: 13 residues. Looked up from germline, CDR1 is LNHDA and CDR2 is SQIVND (reference sequence). The V end was cut by 7 bases, the J end by 8 bases, with 17 bases between. The CDR3 is CASTADRTSGYTF. Written as DNA, the CDR3 is TGTGCCAGTACCGCTGACAGGACAAGCGGCTACACCTTC.

The chain is built from TRBV7-9 and TRBJ1-5, with TRBD1 identical over 9 bases. The germline V gene has CDR1 SEHNR and CDR2 FQNEAQ (reference sequence). The CDR3 loop spans 13 amino acids. The J segment lost 6 bases and the V segment lost 5 bases, leaving 2 bases of the junction unmatched. CDR3: CASSATGGQPQHF. The CDR3 DNA follows: TGTGCCAGCAGCGCGACAGGGGGTCAGCCCCAGCATTTT.

The genes are TRBV5-1 and TRBJ2-7; D uncertain. Germline CDR1 is SGHRS and CDR2 is YFSETQ. Trimming stripped 0 bases from V and 9 bases from J, with 13 bases between. The length of the CDR3 is 13 residues. CDR3 in DNA: TGCGCCAGCAGCTTGGAGGTCCTAACGGGGCAGTACTTC. This sequence encodes CASSLEVLTGQYF.

The gene calls are TRBV27 and TRBJ1-2; tentative D call: TRBD1 (6 bases). The CDR3 has 14 amino acids. The germline V gene has CDR1 MNHEY and CDR2 SMNVEV (reference sequence). Trimming took off 5 bases at V and 4 bases at J, with 14 bases between the two ends. CDR3 bases: TGTGCCAGCAGTCCAACAGACAGGCGCTATGGCTACACCTTC. Translated: CASSPTDRRYGYTF.

The chain carries TRBV6-5 and TRBJ1-1, with D unresolved. Germline V gene data show CDR1 as MNHEY and CDR2 as SVGAGI. There are 16 residues in the CDR3. Trimming shortened V by 4 bases and J by 3 bases, and 18 bases separated the two germline ends. CDR3: CASSSPRREGHTEAFF. The CDR3 DNA reads as TGTGCCAGCAGTTCCCCTCGGAGGGAAGGACACACTGAAGCTTTCTTT.

V is TRBV5-1 and J is TRBJ2-7; 7 bases fit TRBD1. After removal of 8 bases from V and 0 bases from J, the junction contained 11 bases not matched to a gene. Germline V gene data show CDR1 as SGHRS and CDR2 as YFSETQ. The CDR3 has 15 residues. CDR3: CASSQGSQSSYEQYF. CDR3 DNA sequence: TGCGCCAGTTCACAGGGGAGTCAAAGCTCCTACGAGCAGTACTTC.

The table lists this clone with a few counts. The chain employs TRBV2 and TRBJ2-7; no clear D gene. The CDR3 covers 13 residues. V lost 5 bases to trimming and J lost 2 bases, with 10 bases between them. The germline V gene encodes CDR1 SNHLY and CDR2 FYNNEI. The CDR3 loop is CASSHSQPYEQYF. The CDR3 bases are TGTGCCAGCAGTCACTCCCAGCCCTACGAGCAGTACTTC.

This clone was found a few times. The CDR3 DNA is TGTGCCAGCAGCGTTCGGGGTCGAGAGACCCAGTACTTC. Translated, it gives CASSVRGRETQYF. The chain combines TRBV9 with TRBJ2-5; D is possibly TRBD2 (5 bases). V lost 2 bases to trimming and J lost 4 bases, with 9 bases between them. The length of the CDR3 is 13 residues. Germline lookup yields CDR1 SGDLS and CDR2 YYNGEE.

V is TRBV30 and J is TRBJ2-1, with TRBD2 identical over 10 bases. This CDR3 has 14 amino acids. CDR1 and CDR2 (germline): GTSNPN, SVGIG (reference sequence). The trim removed 4 bases at V and 7 bases at J, leaving 7 bases unmatched. The CDR3 sequence: CAWTSGGAMNEQFF. The CDR3 DNA sequence: TGTGCCTGGACAAGCGGGGGGGCCATGAATGAGCAGTTCTTC.

This clone was seen once. The gene calls are TRBV18 and TRBJ2-2; D is unresolved. Germline V gene sequence: CDR1 KGHSH, CDR2 LQKENI. The CDR3 contains 16 residues. Trimming removed 3 bases at V and 2 bases at J, with 13 bases between. In DNA form, the CDR3 reads TGTGCCAGCTCACCCTCCCGGGCCGGAAACACCGGGGAGCTGTTTTTT. Its protein product is CASSPSRAGNTGELFF.

This clone appeared a few times. V usage is TRBV29-1 and J usage is TRBJ1-2, with D uncertain. The germline V gene encodes CDR1 SQVTM and CDR2 ANQGSEA. V was cut by 6 bases and J by 7 bases, with 21 bases left in between. The CDR3 runs 14 residues. For the CDR3, the DNA is TGCAGCGTCCCGCCACGGACGGAGGAGCTTGGCTACACCTTC. It encodes CSVPPRTEELGYTF.

The gene calls are TRBV4-1 and TRBJ1-1; TRBD1 might be the D (6 bases). CDR3 length equals 20 residues. CDR1 MGHRA and CDR2 YSYEKL come from the germline V gene. V was cut by 1 base and J by 0 bases, with 24 bases left in between. The CDR3 reads CASSQGTAVQAWKMNTEAFF. Written as DNA, the CDR3 is TGCGCCAGCAGCCAAGGGACAGCAGTCCAGGCTTGGAAAATGAACACTGAAGCTTTCTTT.